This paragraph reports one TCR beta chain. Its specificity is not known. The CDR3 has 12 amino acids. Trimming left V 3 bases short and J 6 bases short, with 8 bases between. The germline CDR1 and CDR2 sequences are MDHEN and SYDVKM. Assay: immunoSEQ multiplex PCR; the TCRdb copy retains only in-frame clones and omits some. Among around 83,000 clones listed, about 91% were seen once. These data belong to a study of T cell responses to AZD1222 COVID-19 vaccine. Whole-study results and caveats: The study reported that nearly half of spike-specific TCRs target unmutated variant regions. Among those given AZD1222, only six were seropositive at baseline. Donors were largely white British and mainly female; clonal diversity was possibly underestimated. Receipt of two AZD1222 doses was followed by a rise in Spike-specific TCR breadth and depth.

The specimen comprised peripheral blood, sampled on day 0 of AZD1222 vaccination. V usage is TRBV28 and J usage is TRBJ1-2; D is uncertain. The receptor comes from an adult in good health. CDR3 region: CASSLRWDGYTF. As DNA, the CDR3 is TGTGCCAGCAGTTTGAGGTGGGATGGCTACACCTTC.